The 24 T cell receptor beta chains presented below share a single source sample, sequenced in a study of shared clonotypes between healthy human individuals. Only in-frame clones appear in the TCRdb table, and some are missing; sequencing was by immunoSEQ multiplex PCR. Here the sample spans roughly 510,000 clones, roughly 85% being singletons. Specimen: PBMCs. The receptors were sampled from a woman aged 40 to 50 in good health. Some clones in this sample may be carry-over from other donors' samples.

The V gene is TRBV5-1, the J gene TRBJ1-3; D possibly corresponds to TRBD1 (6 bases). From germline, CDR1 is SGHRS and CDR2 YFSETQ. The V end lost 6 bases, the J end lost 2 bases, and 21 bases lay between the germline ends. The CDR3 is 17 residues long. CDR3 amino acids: CASKPTAGGLPGNTIYF. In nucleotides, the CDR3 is TGCGCCAGCAAACCCACGGCCGGGGGGCTCCCTGGAAACACCATATATTTT.

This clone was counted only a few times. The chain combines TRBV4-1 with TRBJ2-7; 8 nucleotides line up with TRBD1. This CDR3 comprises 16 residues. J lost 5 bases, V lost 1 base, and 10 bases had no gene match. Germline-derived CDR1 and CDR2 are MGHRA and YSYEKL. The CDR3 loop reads CASSQAPTGEWNEQYF. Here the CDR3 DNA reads TGCGCCAGCAGCCAAGCCCCGACAGGGGAGTGGAACGAGCAGTACTTC.

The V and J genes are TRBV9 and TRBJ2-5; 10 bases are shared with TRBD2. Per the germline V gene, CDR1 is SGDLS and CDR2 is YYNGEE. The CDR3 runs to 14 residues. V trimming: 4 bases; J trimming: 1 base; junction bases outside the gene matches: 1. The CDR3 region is CASSPSGSQETQYF. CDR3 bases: TGTGCCAGCAGCCCTAGCGGGAGCCAAGAGACCCAGTACTTC.

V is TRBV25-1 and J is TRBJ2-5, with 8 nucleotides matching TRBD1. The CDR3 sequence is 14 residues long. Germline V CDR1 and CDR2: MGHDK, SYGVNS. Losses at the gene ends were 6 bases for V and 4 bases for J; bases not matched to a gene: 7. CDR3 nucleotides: TGTGCCAGCAGCCAAAGGACAGGGACAGAGACCCAGTACTTC. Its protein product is CASSQRTGTETQYF. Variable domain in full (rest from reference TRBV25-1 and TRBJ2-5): EADIYQTPRYLVIGTGKKITLECSQTMGHDKMYWYQQDPGMELHLIHYSYGVNSTEKGDLSSESTVSRIRTEHFPLTLESARPSHTSQYLCASSQRTGTETQYFGPGTRLLVL.

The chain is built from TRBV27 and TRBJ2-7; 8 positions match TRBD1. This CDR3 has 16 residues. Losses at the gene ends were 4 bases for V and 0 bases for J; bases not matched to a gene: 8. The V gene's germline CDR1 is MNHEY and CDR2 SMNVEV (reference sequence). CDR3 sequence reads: CASSWSGTGLSYEQYF. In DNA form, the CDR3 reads TGTGCCAGCAGTTGGAGTGGGACAGGCCTCTCCTACGAGCAGTACTTC.

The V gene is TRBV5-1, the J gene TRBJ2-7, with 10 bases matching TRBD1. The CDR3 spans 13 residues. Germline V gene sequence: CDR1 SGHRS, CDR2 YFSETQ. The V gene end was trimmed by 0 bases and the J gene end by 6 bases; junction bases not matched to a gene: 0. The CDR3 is CASSLGTGGEQYF. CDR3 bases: TGCGCCAGCAGCTTGGGGACAGGGGGCGAGCAGTACTTC.

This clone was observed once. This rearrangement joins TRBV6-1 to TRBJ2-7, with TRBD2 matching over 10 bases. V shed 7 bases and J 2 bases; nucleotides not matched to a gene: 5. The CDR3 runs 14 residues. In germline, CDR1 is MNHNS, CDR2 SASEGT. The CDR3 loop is CASMGLAPTYEQYF. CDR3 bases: TGTGCCAGCATGGGACTAGCGCCCACCTACGAGCAGTACTTC.

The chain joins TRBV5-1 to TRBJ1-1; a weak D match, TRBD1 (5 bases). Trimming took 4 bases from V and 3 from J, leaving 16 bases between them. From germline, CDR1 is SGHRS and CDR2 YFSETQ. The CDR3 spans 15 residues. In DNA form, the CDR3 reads TGCGCCAGCAGCCTCAGGGTGGACGGAGACACTGAAGCTTTCTTT. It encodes CASSLRVDGDTEAFF.

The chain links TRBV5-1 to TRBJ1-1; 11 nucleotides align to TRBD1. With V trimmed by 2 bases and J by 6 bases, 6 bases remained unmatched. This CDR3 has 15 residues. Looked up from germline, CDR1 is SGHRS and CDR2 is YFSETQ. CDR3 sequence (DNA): TGCGCCAGCAGCTTTACCGGGACAGGGGGAGCTGAAGCTTTCTTT. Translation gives CASSFTGTGGAEAFF.

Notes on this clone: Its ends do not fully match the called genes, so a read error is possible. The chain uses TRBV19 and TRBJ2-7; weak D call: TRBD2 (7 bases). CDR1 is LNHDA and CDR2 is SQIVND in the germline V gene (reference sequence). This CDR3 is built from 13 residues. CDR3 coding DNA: TGTGCCAGTAGCAACGGGGGGACAACCGAGGAGTACTTC. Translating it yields CASSNGGTTEEYF.

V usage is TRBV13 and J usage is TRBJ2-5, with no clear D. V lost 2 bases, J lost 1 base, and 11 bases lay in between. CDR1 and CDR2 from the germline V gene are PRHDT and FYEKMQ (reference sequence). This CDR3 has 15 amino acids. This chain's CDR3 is CASSLRPNSQETQYF. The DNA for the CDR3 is TGTGCCAGCAGCTTACGGCCGAACTCCCAAGAGACCCAGTACTTC.

The CDR3 region has the DNA TGTGCCAGCAGCCCCCGGACAGGGTCGGATTCACCCCTCCACTTT. It specifies CASSPRTGSDSPLHF. This chain uses TRBV14 with TRBJ1-6; TRBD1 matches 8 bases. From germline, CDR1 is SGHDN and CDR2 FVKESK. V gave up 4 bases and J gave up 8 bases; unmatched junction bases: 7. The CDR3 runs 15 residues.

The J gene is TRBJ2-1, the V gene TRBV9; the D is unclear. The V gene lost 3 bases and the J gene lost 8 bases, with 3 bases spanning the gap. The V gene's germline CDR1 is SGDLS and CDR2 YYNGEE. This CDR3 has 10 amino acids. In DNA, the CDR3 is TGTGCCAGCAGCGGGCATGAGCAGTTCTTC. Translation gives CASSGHEQFF.

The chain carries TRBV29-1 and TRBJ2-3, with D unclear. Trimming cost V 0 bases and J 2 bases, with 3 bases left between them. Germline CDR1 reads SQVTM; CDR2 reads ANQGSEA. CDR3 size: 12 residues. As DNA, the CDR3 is TGCAGCGTTGAAGACGACACAGATACGCAGTATTTT. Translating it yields CSVEDDTDTQYF.

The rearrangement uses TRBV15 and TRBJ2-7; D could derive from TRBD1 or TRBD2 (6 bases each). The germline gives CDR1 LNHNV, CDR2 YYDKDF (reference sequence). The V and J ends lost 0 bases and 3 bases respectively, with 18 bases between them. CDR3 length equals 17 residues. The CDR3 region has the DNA TGTGCCACCAGCAGAGATCGAGGAACAGGGACTTTCTACGAGCAGTACTTC. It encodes CATSRDRGTGTFYEQYF.

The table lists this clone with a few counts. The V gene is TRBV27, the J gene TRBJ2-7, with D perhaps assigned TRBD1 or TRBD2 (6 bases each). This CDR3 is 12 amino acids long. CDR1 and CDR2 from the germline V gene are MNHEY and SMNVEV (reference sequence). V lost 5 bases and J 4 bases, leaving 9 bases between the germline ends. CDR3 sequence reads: CASSKGGYEQYF. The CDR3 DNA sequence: TGTGCCAGCAGTAAAGGGGGGTACGAGCAGTACTTC.

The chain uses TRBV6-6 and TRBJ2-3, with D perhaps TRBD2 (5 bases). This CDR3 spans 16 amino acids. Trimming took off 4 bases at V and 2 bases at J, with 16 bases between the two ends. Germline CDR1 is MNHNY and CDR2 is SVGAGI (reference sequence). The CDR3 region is CASSFNPPEVTDTQYF. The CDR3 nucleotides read TGTGCCAGCAGTTTCAACCCCCCGGAGGTCACAGATACGCAGTATTTT.

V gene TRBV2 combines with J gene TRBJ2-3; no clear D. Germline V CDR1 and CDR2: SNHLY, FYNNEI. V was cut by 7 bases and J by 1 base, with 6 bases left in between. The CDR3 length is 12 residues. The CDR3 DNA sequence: TGTGCCAGCAAATGGGGCACAGATACGCAGTATTTT. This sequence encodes CASKWGTDTQYF.

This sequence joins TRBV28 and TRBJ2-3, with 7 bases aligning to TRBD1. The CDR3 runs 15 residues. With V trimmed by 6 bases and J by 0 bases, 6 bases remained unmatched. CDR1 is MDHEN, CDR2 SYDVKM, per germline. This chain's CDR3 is CASRGDSSSTDTQYF. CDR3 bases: TGTGCCAGCAGGGGGGACAGCTCTAGCACAGATACGCAGTATTTT.

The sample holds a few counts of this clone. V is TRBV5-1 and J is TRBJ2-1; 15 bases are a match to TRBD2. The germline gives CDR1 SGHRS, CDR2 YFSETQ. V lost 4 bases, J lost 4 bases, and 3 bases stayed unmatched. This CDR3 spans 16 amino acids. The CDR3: CASSHGTSGRYNEQFF. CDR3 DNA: TGCGCCAGCAGCCACGGGACTAGCGGGAGGTACAATGAGCAGTTCTTC. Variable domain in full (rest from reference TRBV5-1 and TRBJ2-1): KAGVTQTPRYLIKTRGQQVTLSCSPISGHRSVSWYQQTPGQGLQFLFEYFSETQRNKGNFPGRFSGRQFSNSRSEMNVSTLELGDSALYLCASSHGTSGRYNEQFFGPGTRLTVL.

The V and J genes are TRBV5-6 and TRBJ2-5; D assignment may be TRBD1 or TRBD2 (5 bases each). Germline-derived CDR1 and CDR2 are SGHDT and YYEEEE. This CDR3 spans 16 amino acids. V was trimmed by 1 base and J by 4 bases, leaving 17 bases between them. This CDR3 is CASSLWGIGKVETQYF. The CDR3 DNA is TGTGCCAGCAGCTTGTGGGGGATAGGGAAGGTAGAGACCCAGTACTTC.

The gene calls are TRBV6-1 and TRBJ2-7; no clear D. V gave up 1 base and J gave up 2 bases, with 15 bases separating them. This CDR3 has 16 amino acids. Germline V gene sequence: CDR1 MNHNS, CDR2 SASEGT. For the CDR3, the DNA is TGTGCCAGCAGTGAAGGAGGAAATTTCTTAACCTACGAGCAGTACTTC. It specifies CASSEGGNFLTYEQYF.

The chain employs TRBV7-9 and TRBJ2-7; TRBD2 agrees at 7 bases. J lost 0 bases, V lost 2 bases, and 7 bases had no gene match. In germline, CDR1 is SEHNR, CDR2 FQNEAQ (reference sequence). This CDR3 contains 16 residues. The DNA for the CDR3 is TGTGCCAGCAGCTTACCCTTCGGGACTAACTCCTACGAGCAGTACTTC. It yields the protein CASSLPFGTNSYEQYF.

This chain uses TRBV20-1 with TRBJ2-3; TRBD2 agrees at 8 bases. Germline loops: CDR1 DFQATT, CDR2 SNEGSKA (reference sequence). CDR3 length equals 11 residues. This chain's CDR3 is CRSGSGDTQYF. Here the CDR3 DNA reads TGCAGAAGCGGGAGTGGAGATACGCAGTATTTT.